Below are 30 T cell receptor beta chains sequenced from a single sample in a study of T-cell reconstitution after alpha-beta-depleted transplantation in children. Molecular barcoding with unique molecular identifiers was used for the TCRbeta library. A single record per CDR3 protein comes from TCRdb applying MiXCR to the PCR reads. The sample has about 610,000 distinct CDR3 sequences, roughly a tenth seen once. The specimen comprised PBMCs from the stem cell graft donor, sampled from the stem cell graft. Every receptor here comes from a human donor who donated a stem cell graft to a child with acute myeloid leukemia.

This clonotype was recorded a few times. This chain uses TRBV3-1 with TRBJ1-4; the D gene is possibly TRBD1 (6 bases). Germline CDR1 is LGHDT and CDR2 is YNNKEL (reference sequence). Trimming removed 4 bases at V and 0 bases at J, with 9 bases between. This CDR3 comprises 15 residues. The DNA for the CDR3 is TGTGCCAGCAGCCCATGGACAGCAACTAATGAAAAACTGTTTTTT. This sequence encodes CASSPWTATNEKLFF.

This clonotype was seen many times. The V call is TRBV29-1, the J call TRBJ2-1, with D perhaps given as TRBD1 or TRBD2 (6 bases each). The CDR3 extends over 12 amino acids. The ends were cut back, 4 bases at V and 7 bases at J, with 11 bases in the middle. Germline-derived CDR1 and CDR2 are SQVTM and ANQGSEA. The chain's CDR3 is CSVGGAGNEQFF. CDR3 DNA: TGCAGCGTTGGGGGGGCGGGGAATGAGCAGTTCTTC.

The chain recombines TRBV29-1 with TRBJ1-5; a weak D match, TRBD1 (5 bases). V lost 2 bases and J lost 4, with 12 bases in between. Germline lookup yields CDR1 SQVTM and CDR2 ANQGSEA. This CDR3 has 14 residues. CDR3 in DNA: TGCAGCGTTGAACGCAGGCGGGGGAATCAGCCCCAGCATTTT. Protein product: CSVERRRGNQPQHF.

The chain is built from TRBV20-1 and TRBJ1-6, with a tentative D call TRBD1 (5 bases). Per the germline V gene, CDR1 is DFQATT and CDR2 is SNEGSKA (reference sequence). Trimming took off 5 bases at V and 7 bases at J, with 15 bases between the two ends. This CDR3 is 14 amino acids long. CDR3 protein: CSAAPGTVNSPLHF. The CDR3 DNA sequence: TGCAGTGCTGCCCCCGGGACTGTCAATTCACCCCTCCACTTT.

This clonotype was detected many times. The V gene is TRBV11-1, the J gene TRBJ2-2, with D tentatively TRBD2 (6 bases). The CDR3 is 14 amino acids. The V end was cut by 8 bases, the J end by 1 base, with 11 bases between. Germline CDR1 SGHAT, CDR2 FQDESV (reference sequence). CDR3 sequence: CASGRKGNTGELFF. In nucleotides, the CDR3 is TGTGCCAGCGGGAGGAAGGGGAACACCGGGGAGCTGTTTTTT.

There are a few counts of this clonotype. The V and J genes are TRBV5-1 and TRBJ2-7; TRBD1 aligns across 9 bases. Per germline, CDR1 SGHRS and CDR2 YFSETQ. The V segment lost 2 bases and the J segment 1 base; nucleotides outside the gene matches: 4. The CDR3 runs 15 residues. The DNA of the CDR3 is TGCGCCAGCAGCTTAACGGGGACAGGGTCCTACGAGCAGTACTTC. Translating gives CASSLTGTGSYEQYF.

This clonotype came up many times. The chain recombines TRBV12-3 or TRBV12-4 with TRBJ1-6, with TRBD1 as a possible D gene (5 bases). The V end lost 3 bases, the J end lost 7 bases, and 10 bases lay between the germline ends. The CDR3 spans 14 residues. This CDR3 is CASSLPGYNSPLHF. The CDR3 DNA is TGTGCCAGCAGTTTGCCAGGGTACAATTCACCCCTCCACTTT.

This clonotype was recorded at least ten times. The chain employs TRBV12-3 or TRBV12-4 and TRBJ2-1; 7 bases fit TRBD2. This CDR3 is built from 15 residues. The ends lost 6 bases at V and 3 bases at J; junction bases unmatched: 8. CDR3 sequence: CASSPGGLDYNEQFF. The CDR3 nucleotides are TGTGCCAGCAGCCCCGGCGGACTAGACTACAATGAGCAGTTCTTC.

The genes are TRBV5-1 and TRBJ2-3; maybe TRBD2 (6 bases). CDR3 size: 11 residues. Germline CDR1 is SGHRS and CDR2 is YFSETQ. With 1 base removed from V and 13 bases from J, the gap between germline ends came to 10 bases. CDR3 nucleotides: TGCGCCAGCAGCTTGACGGGGGAGGAGTATTTT. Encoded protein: CASSLTGEEYF. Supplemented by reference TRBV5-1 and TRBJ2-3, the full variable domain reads KAGVTQTPRYLIKTRGQQVTLSCSPISGHRSVSWYQQTPGQGLQFLFEYFSETQRNKGNFPGRFSGRQFSNSRSEMNVSTLELGDSALYLCASSLTGEEYFGPGTRLTVL.

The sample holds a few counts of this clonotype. Here the CDR3 reads CSAVRGETQYF. The DNA of the CDR3 is TGCAGTGCGGTTAGGGGGGAGACCCAGTACTTC. The chain links TRBV20-1 to TRBJ2-5; tentatively, D is TRBD1 (6 bases). Germline assignment: CDR1 DFQATT and CDR2 SNEGSKA (reference sequence). The CDR3 has 11 amino acids. Trimming took off 6 bases at V and 5 bases at J, with 10 bases between the two ends.

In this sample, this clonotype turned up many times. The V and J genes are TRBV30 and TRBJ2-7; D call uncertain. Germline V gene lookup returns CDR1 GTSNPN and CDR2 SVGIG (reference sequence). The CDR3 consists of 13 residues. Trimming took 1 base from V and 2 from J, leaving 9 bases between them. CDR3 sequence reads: CAWSDGDPYEQYF. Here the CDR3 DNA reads TGTGCCTGGAGTGACGGAGACCCCTACGAGCAGTACTTC.

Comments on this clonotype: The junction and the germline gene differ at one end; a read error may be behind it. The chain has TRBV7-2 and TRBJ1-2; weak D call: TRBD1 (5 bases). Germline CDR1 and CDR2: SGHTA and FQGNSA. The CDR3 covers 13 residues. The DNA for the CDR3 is TGTGCCAGCAGCCCAAGGGGCTTAGGTGGCTACATCTTC. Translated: CASSPRGLGGYIF.

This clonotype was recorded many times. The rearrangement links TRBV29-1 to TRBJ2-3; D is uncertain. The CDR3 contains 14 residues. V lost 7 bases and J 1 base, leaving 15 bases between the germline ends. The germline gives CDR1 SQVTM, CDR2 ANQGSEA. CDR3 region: CSARPISGTDTQYF. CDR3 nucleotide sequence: TGCAGCGCTAGACCTATATCAGGCACAGATACGCAGTATTTT.

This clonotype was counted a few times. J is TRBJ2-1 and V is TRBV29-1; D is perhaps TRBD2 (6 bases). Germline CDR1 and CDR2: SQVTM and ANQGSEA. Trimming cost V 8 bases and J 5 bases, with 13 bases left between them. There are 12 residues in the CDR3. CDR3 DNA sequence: TGCAGCCTAGGAGGGAGCAACAATGAGCAGTTCTTC. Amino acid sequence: CSLGGSNNEQFF.

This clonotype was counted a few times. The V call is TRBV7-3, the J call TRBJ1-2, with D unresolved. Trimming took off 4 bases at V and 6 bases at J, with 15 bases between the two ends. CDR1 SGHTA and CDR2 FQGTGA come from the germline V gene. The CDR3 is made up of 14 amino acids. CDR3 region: CASSWPGNGDGYTF. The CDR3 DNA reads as TGTGCCAGCAGCTGGCCGGGAAATGGGGATGGCTACACCTTC.

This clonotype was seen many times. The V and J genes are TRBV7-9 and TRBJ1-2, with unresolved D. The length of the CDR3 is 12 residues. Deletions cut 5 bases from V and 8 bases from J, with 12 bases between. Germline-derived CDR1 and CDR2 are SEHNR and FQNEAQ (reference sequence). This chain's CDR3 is CASSPQSPGYTF. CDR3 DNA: TGTGCCAGCAGCCCCCAATCCCCAGGCTACACCTTC.

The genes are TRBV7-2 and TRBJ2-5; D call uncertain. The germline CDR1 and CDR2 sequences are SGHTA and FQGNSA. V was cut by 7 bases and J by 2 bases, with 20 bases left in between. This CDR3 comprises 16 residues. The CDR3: CASTNRLNLGQETQYF. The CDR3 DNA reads TGTGCCAGCACCAACCGACTCAACCTCGGTCAAGAGACCCAGTACTTC.

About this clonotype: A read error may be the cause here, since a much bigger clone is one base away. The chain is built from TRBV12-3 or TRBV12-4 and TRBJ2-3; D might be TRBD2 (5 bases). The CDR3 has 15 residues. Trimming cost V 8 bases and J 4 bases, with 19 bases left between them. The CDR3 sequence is CASCKRTAAPDTQYF. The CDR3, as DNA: TGTGCCAGCTGCAAAAGAACAGCGGCACCAGATACGCAGTATTTT.

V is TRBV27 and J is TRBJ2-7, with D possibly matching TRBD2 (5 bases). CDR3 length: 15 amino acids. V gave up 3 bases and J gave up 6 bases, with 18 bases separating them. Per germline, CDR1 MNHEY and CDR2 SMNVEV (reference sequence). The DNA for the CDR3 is TGTGCCAGCAGTTTTTTCGACGGCCTCCGGGGCGAGCAGTACTTC. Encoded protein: CASSFFDGLRGEQYF.

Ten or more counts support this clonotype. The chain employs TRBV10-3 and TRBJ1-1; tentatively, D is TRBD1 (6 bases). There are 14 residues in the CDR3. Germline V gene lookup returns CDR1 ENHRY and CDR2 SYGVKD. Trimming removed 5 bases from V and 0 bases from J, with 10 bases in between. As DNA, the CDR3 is TGTGCCATCAGTCCTACAGGGCTGAACACTGAAGCTTTCTTT. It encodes CAISPTGLNTEAFF.

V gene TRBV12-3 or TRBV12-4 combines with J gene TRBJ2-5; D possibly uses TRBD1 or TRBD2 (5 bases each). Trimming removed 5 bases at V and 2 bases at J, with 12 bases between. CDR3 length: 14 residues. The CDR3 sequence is CASSRRDAQETQYF. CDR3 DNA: TGTGCCAGCAGTCGCAGGGACGCACAAGAGACCCAGTACTTC.

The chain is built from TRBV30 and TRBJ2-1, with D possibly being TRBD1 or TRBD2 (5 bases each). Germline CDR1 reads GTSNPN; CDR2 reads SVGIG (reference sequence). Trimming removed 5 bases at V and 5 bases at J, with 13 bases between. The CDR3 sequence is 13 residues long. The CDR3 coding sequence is TGTGCCTGGCAGACGACGGGACACAATGAGCAGTTCTTC. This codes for CAWQTTGHNEQFF.

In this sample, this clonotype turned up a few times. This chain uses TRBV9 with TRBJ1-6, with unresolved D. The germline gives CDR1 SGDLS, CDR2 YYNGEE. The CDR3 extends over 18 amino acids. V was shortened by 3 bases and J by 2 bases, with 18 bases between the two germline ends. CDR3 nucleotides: TGTGCCAGCAGCGCCTCGCCGGGGAACCAGCCCTATAATTCACCCCTCCACTTT. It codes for CASSASPGNQPYNSPLHF.

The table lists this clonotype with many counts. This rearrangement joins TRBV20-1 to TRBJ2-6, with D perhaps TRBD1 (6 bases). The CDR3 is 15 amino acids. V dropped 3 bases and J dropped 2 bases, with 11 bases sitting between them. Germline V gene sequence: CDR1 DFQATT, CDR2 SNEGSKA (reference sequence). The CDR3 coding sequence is TGCAGTGCTAGGGCCGGGACACCTGGGGCCAACGTCCTGACTTTC. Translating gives CSARAGTPGANVLTF.

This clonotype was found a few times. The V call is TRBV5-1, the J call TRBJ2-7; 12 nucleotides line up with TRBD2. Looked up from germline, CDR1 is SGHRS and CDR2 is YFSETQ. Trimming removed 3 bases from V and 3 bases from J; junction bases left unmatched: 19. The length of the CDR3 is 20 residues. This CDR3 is CASSSIRLAGVPPHYYEQYF. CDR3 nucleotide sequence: TGCGCCAGCAGCTCCATTAGACTAGCGGGAGTCCCCCCTCACTACTACGAGCAGTACTTC. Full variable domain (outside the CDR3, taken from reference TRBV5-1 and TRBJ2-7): KAGVTQTPRYLIKTRGQQVTLSCSPISGHRSVSWYQQTPGQGLQFLFEYFSETQRNKGNFPGRFSGRQFSNSRSEMNVSTLELGDSALYLCASSSIRLAGVPPHYYEQYFGPGTRLTVT.

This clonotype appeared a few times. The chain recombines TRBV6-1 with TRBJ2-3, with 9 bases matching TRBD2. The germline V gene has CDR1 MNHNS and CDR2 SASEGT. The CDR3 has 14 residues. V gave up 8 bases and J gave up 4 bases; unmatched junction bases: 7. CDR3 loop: CASVWGGGADTQYF. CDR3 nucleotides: TGTGCCAGCGTATGGGGCGGGGGGGCAGATACGCAGTATTTT.

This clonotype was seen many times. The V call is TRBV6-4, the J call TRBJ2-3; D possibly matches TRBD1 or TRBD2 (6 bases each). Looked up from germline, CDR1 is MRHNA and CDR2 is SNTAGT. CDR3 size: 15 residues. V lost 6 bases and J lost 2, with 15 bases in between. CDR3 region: CASSSGAGATDTQYF. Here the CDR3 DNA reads TGTGCCAGCAGCTCGGGGGCTGGGGCCACAGATACGCAGTATTTT.

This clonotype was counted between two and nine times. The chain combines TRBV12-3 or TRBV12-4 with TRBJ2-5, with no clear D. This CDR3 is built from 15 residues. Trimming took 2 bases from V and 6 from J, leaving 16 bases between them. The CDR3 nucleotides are TGTGCCAGCAGTTTAACCCCAGGTTCCGGTAAGACCCAGTACTTC. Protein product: CASSLTPGSGKTQYF.

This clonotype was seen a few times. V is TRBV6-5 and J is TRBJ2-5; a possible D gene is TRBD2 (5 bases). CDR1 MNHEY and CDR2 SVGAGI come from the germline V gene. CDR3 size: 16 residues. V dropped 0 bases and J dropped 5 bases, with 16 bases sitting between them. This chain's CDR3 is CASSYSRAHGRETQYF. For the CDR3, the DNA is TGTGCCAGCAGTTACTCGAGGGCCCACGGGCGGGAGACCCAGTACTTC.

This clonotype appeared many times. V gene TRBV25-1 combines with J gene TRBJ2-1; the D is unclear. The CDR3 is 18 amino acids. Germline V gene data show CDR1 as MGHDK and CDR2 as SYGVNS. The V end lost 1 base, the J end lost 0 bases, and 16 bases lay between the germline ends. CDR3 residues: CASSELPLHKPSYNEQFF. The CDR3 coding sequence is TGTGCCAGCAGTGAATTGCCCCTTCATAAGCCCTCCTACAATGAGCAGTTCTTC. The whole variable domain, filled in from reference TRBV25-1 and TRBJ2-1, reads EADIYQTPRYLVIGTGKKITLECSQTMGHDKMYWYQQDPGMELHLIHYSYGVNSTEKGDLSSESTVSRIRTEHFPLTLESARPSHTSQYLCASSELPLHKPSYNEQFFGPGTRLTVL.